One sample yielded the 22 T cell receptor beta chains listed below, sequenced in a study of cytomegalovirus exposure and HLA in healthy donors. The PCR employed 60 Vbeta primers together with 13 Jbeta primers. The assay was immunoSEQ multiplex PCR, and TCRdb's table has in-frame clones only and misses some. The top ten hold around 1.4% of the sample, which has around 160,000 clones, roughly 84% seen once. The sequencing sample was made of PBMCs. The receptors were sampled from a woman between 18 and 29 years old in good health and CMV-seronegative.

The chain is built from TRBV11-1 and TRBJ2-1; TRBD1 matches at 8 bases. The CDR3 length is 15 residues. From germline, CDR1 is SGHAT and CDR2 FQDESV (reference sequence). Trimming removed 5 bases from V and 9 bases from J; junction bases left unmatched: 12. CDR3 loop: CASSPQDRVSGEQFF. The CDR3 DNA reads TGTGCCAGCAGCCCCCAGGACAGGGTCAGCGGTGAGCAGTTCTTC.

The chain is built from TRBV9 and TRBJ2-5, with 14 bases aligning to TRBD2. The V and J ends lost 2 bases and 5 bases, in that order; junction bases with no gene match: 8. In germline, CDR1 is SGDLS, CDR2 YYNGEE. The CDR3 contains 17 residues. CDR3 protein: CASSVRTSGGTGETQYF. CDR3 in DNA: TGTGCCAGCAGCGTCAGGACTAGCGGGGGGACCGGGGAGACCCAGTACTTC.

DNA of the CDR3: TGTGCCTGGAAACGGGGAAATACGCAGTATTTT. This translates into CAWKRGNTQYF. The chain recombines TRBV30 with TRBJ2-3, with D possibly matching TRBD2 (5 bases). The V gene lost 4 bases and the J gene lost 7 bases, with 9 bases spanning the gap. The germline CDR1 and CDR2 sequences are GTSNPN and SVGIG (reference sequence). This CDR3 is built from 11 residues.

This clone was observed a single time. The CDR3 sequence is CASSSGQLVNGYTF. The CDR3 coding sequence is TGTGCCAGCAGCTCCGGACAGCTTGTTAACGGCTACACCTTC. This sequence joins TRBV13 and TRBJ1-2; weak D call: TRBD1 (6 bases). Germline V gives CDR1 PRHDT, CDR2 FYEKMQ (reference sequence). This CDR3 spans 14 amino acids. Trimming took off 4 bases at V and 8 bases at J, with 17 bases between the two ends.

This clone showed up just a few times. The chain is built from TRBV6-1 and TRBJ1-1; no clear D gene. The V end lost 8 bases, the J end lost 0 bases, and 16 bases lay between the germline ends. Germline lookup yields CDR1 MNHNS and CDR2 SASEGT. The CDR3 contains 15 residues. CDR3 region: CASELSPGMNTEAFF. The CDR3 DNA reads as TGTGCCAGCGAACTTTCCCCGGGGATGAACACTGAAGCTTTCTTT.

The J gene is TRBJ1-2, the V gene TRBV29-1, with TRBD1 identical over 9 bases. Per the germline V gene, CDR1 is SQVTM and CDR2 is ANQGSEA. The CDR3 is made up of 16 amino acids. V shed 7 bases, J shed 6 bases, and the junction held 18 bases outside the gene matches. For the CDR3, the DNA is TGCAGCGGTGAGGGGTTCGGGACAGGGAAAGACCATGGCTACACCTTC. It encodes CSGEGFGTGKDHGYTF.

The V gene is TRBV5-1, the J gene TRBJ1-3; unclear D gene. This CDR3 contains 14 residues. The germline V gene has CDR1 SGHRS and CDR2 YFSETQ. Trimming cost V 5 bases and J 0 bases, with 9 bases left between them. CDR3: CASRNSLSGNTIYF. In nucleotides, the CDR3 is TGCGCCAGCAGGAACAGCCTCTCTGGAAACACCATATATTTT.

The chain carries TRBV9 and TRBJ2-3; 8 nucleotides align to TRBD2. The CDR3 loop spans 16 amino acids. The germline CDR1 and CDR2 sequences are SGDLS and YYNGEE. Unmatched junction bases numbered 9, after V lost 0 bases and J lost 6 bases. DNA of the CDR3: TGTGCCAGCAGCGTAGGCGTCGGGGGGGGCAGCGATACGCAGTATTTT. Translation: CASSVGVGGGSDTQYF.

The V call is TRBV29-1, the J call TRBJ2-1; weak D call: TRBD1 (6 bases). Germline V CDR1 and CDR2: SQVTM, ANQGSEA. V lost 4 bases and J lost 8, with 15 bases in between. The CDR3 totals 13 residues. In DNA, the CDR3 is TGCAGCGTTGTGGGCAGGGGACAATATGAGCAGTTCTTC. Translating gives CSVVGRGQYEQFF.

The CDR3 reads CASSSSGYGYTF. DNA of the CDR3: TGTGCCAGTAGTAGCTCAGGGTATGGCTACACCTTC. The chain joins TRBV19 to TRBJ1-2; TRBD1 might be the D (5 bases). Trimming cost V 4 bases and J 5 bases, with 8 bases left between them. There are 12 residues in the CDR3. Germline V CDR1 and CDR2: LNHDA, SQIVND (reference sequence).

In this sample, this clone turned up once. The chain combines TRBV9 with TRBJ2-5, with D maybe TRBD2 (6 bases). The germline V and J ends were trimmed by 0 bases and 5 bases, with 14 bases remaining between them. The CDR3 consists of 15 residues. CDR1 and CDR2 (germline): SGDLS, YYNGEE. CDR3 DNA sequence: TGTGCCAGCAGCGTAGGGGTCGGAGGGTACGAGACCCAGTACTTC. Translation: CASSVGVGGYETQYF.

The chain is built from TRBV7-2 and TRBJ1-2; unclear D gene. The CDR3 is made up of 18 amino acids. Trimming left V 1 base short and J 4 bases short, with 22 bases between. Germline values: CDR1 SGHTA, CDR2 FQGNSA. CDR3 sequence (DNA): TGTGCCAGCAGCTTAGTGGGTCTTGTGGTGAGACTGACCTATGGCTACACCTTC. Protein: CASSLVGLVVRLTYGYTF. Supplemented by reference TRBV7-2 and TRBJ1-2, the full variable domain reads GAGVSQSPSNKVTEKGKDVELRCDPISGHTALYWYRQSLGQGLEFLIYFQGNSAPDKSGLPSDRFSAERTGGSVSTLTIQRTQQEDSAVYLCASSLVGLVVRLTYGYTFGSGTRLTVV.

V is TRBV27 and J is TRBJ1-1; 8 bases match TRBD1. Trimming at V came to 5 bases and at J to 0 bases, leaving 5 bases not matched to a gene. CDR1 and CDR2 from the germline V gene are MNHEY and SMNVEV (reference sequence). The CDR3 covers 15 residues. Here the CDR3 reads CASSVRQGLNTEAFF. CDR3 nucleotide sequence: TGTGCCAGCAGTGTACGACAGGGGCTGAACACTGAAGCTTTCTTT.

The gene calls are TRBV18 and TRBJ2-1; 7 nucleotides agree with TRBD2. From germline, CDR1 is KGHSH and CDR2 LQKENI. CDR3 length equals 14 residues. Unmatched junction bases numbered 1, after V lost 0 bases and J lost 5 bases. CDR3 residues: CASSPPGTNNEQFF. The DNA of the CDR3 is TGTGCCAGCTCACCACCGGGGACTAACAATGAGCAGTTCTTC.

The CDR3 nucleotides read TGTGCCAGCAGTCTTCGACAGGGGGGCTACGAGCAGTACTTC. Amino acid sequence: CASSLRQGGYEQYF. The rearrangement joins TRBV6-5 to TRBJ2-7; 9 bases are a match to TRBD1. Germline CDR1 MNHEY, CDR2 SVGAGI. CDR3 length equals 14 residues. V shed 5 bases and J 3 bases; nucleotides not matched to a gene: 5.

The gene calls are TRBV5-1 and TRBJ1-2; D possibly corresponds to TRBD1 (5 bases). Looked up from germline, CDR1 is SGHRS and CDR2 is YFSETQ. V was clipped by 3 bases and J by 4 bases, with 22 bases between them. The CDR3 covers 17 residues. In DNA, the CDR3 is TGCGCCAGCAGCTGGCAGGGTAGCCTTTCCCGAAGCTATGGCTACACCTTC. Encoded protein: CASSWQGSLSRSYGYTF.

The chain has TRBV30 and TRBJ2-4, with D possibly TRBD1 on 6 matching bases. V was clipped by 3 bases and J by 0 bases, with 15 bases between them. There are 16 residues in the CDR3. The germline gives CDR1 GTSNPN, CDR2 SVGIG (reference sequence). The CDR3 nucleotides read TGTGCCTGGAGCCCTGGACAGACCCTAGCCAAAAACATTCAGTACTTC. Translated: CAWSPGQTLAKNIQYF.

J is TRBJ1-2 and V is TRBV5-6, with 10 bases fitting TRBD1. Germline V gene lookup returns CDR1 SGHDT and CDR2 YYEEEE. With V trimmed by 0 bases and J by 7 bases, 12 bases remained unmatched. The length of the CDR3 is 17 residues. CDR3 sequence (DNA): TGTGCCAGCAGCTTGGCCGGGACAGGGGTATCCTGGGGTGGCTACACCTTC. Protein sequence: CASSLAGTGVSWGGYTF.

The rearrangement joins TRBV4-1 to TRBJ2-3; TRBD1 aligns across 9 bases. The germline gives CDR1 MGHRA, CDR2 YSYEKL. V lost 4 bases, J lost 1 base, and 3 bases stayed unmatched. The CDR3 contains 15 residues. CDR3: CASSPRTGGTDTQYF. The CDR3 DNA reads as TGCGCCAGCAGCCCCCGGACAGGGGGCACAGATACGCAGTATTTT.

The chain recombines TRBV6-1 with TRBJ2-7; tentative D call: TRBD2 (5 bases). The CDR3 has 14 amino acids. CDR1 and CDR2 (germline): MNHNS, SASEGT. Trimming took off 8 bases at V and 5 bases at J, with 19 bases between the two ends. CDR3 amino acids: CASGRRGFGNEQYF. The CDR3 DNA is TGTGCCAGCGGCAGACGGGGATTTGGAAACGAGCAGTACTTC.

The chain has TRBV10-2 and TRBJ1-2; D may be TRBD1 (5 bases). Deletions cut 11 bases from V and 4 bases from J, with 14 bases between. CDR1 is WSHSY, CDR2 SAAADI, per germline. The CDR3 covers 12 residues. For the CDR3, the DNA is TGCGCCTCCACTTGGGACTTCTATGGCTACACCTTC. It encodes CASTWDFYGYTF.

This clone was detected a few times. This chain uses TRBV6-5 with TRBJ2-1; TRBD2 might be the D (6 bases). The CDR3 runs to 13 residues. V shed 8 bases and J shed 0 bases, with 8 bases lying between them. The V gene's germline CDR1 is MNHEY and CDR2 SVGAGI. The DNA for the CDR3 is TGTGCCAGCGGGGGGAGCTCCTACAATGAGCAGTTCTTC. The encoded protein is CASGGSSYNEQFF.